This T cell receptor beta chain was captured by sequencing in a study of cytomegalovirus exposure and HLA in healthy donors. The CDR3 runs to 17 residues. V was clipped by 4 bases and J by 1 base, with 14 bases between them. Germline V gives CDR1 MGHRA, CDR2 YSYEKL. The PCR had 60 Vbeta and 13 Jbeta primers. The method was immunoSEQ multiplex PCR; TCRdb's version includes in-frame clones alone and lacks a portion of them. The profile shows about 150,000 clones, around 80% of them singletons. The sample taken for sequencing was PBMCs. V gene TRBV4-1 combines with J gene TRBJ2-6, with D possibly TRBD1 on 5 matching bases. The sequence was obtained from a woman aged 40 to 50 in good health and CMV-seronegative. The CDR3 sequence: CASSPQGEPSGANVLTF. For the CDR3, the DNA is TGCGCCAGCAGCCCCCAGGGTGAACCGTCTGGGGCCAACGTCCTGACTTTC.